The following is a T cell receptor beta chain sequence with its context. What it recognizes is unknown. The CDR3 runs 13 residues. Deletions cut 5 bases from V and 3 bases from J, with 9 bases between. The germline gives CDR1 SGHRS, CDR2 YFSETQ. Some clones are missing from TCRdb's copy, which holds only in-frame ones; the method was immunoSEQ multiplex PCR. Found here are some 140,000 clones, around nine tenths of them singletons; the top ten hold about 6%. The data belong to a study of T cell responses to AZD1222 COVID-19 vaccine. Background on the study: The study pooled second doses at about 4 or about 12 weeks. The study's findings and limits: A reported finding is that nearly half of spike-specific TCRs target unmutated variant regions. A mostly white British donor set with more females was recruited, and clonal diversity was possibly underestimated. Only six or seven AZD1222 recipients tested seropositive at baseline.

This chain joins TRBV5-1 and TRBJ1-5, with D possibly being TRBD1 (5 bases). The receptor was derived from an adult in good health. Source: peripheral blood, taken on day 0 of AZD1222 vaccination. CDR3 sequence: CASSTGSNQPQHF. The CDR3 bases are TGCGCCAGCAGTACAGGATCCAATCAGCCCCAGCATTTT.